The 7 T cell receptor beta chains in this list originate from one sample, sequenced in a study of T cell responses to AZD1222 COVID-19 vaccine. Clones were read by immunoSEQ multiplex PCR, and TCRdb kept only the in-frame ones, dropping some. In the table there are about 110,000 clones, 85% to 90% of which are singletons. This material consisted of peripheral blood, taken on day 0 of AZD1222 vaccination. Receptors originate from an adult in good health.

The J gene is TRBJ2-3, the V gene TRBV7-2, with 9 bases lining up with TRBD1. This CDR3 is built from 14 residues. After removal of 6 bases from V and 5 bases from J, the junction contained 6 bases not matched to a gene. The germline V gene has CDR1 SGHTA and CDR2 FQGNSA. CDR3: CASRPTGGVDTQYF. CDR3 in DNA: TGTGCCAGCAGACCGACAGGGGGAGTAGATACGCAGTATTTT.

This chain connects TRBV4-1 to TRBJ1-4; 7 bases align to TRBD1. This CDR3 spans 15 amino acids. V dropped 4 bases and J dropped 3; count of bases not matched to a gene: 5. Germline V gene sequence: CDR1 MGHRA, CDR2 YSYEKL. The CDR3 region has the DNA TGCGCCAGCAGCCTTCAACAGGGGTCTAATGAAAAACTGTTTTTT. Its protein is CASSLQQGSNEKLFF.

The V gene is TRBV6-2 or TRBV6-3, the J gene TRBJ1-1; D gene unclear. The germline gives CDR1 MNHEY, CDR2 SVGEGT. The CDR3 length is 12 residues. V gave up 3 bases and J gave up 8 bases, with 10 bases separating them. DNA for the CDR3: TGTGCCAGCAGTTATCAGCCGGGAGAAGCTTTCTTT. This sequence encodes CASSYQPGEAFF.

The chain recombines TRBV11-2 with TRBJ2-4; 7 positions match TRBD1. This CDR3 has 14 residues. CDR1 SGHAT and CDR2 FQNNGV come from the germline V gene. Trimming cost V 5 bases and J 8 bases; bases outside gene matches: 9. In DNA form, the CDR3 reads TGTGCCAGCAGCACCACAGGGGCGCAAGACATTCAGTACTTC. Translated, it gives CASSTTGAQDIQYF.

In this sample, this clone turned up many times. V gene TRBV29-1 combines with J gene TRBJ1-3, with D possibly TRBD1 on 5 matching bases. V lost 5 bases, J lost 0 bases, and 8 bases lay in between. This CDR3 is 13 amino acids long. Germline V gene data show CDR1 as SQVTM and CDR2 as ANQGSEA. The CDR3 region is CSVPGLSGNTIYF. The DNA of the CDR3 is TGCAGCGTTCCGGGGCTCTCTGGAAACACCATATATTTT.

CDR3 nucleotides: TGTGCCAGCAGTTCCTACCGGGACAGGGGAACGGATAACTATGGCTACACCTTC. Amino acids: CASSSYRDRGTDNYGYTF. This chain uses TRBV27 with TRBJ1-2, with 10 bases that match TRBD1. The CDR3 runs 18 residues. After removal of 4 bases from V and 1 base from J, the junction contained 12 bases not matched to a gene. Germline V CDR1 and CDR2: MNHEY, SMNVEV (reference sequence).

The chain combines TRBV29-1 with TRBJ2-5; 14 nucleotides align to TRBD2. Losses at the gene ends were 4 bases for V and 1 base for J; bases not matched to a gene: 2. The CDR3 length is 15 residues. Germline lookup yields CDR1 SQVTM and CDR2 ANQGSEA. The CDR3 nucleotides are TGCAGCGTTGCGGGGACTAGCGGGAGCCAAGAGACCCAGTACTTC. Amino acids: CSVAGTSGSQETQYF.